The rows below give T cell receptor beta chains drawn from one sample of a study of blood T cell repertoires in COVID-19. Produced via immunoSEQ multiplex PCR; TCRdb's table is partial and in-frame only. In the table there are about 340,000 clones, approximately 86% of which are singletons. Sequencing was done on a sample of peripheral blood. The receptor source for this set is an older woman with COVID-19, enrolled during active disease. Each CDR3 is given with its conserved first and last residue. D genes are given only for firm matches. The listing skips clone size in some rows; elsewhere it reads once, few, many or a size class.

v_gene	j_gene	d_gene	abundance	CDR3aa	CDR3nt
TRBV5-5	TRBJ2-3	TRBD1	.	CASSLGQGPDTQYF	TGTGCCAGCAGCCTCGGACAGGGTCCAGATACGCAGTATTTT
TRBV11-3	TRBJ1-4	.	.	CASSLGSLLANEKLFF	TGTGCCAGCAGCTTAGGGTCACTCCTCGCGAATGAAAAACTGTTTTTT
TRBV7-3	TRBJ2-5	TRBD1	.	CASSLGQVPETQYF	TGTGCCAGCAGCTTGGGACAGGTCCCAGAGACCCAGTACTTC
TRBV6-5	TRBJ1-1	.	.	CASSSGITEAFF	TGTGCCAGCAGTTCGGGTATCACTGAAGCTTTCTTT
TRBV6-5	TRBJ1-2	TRBD1	.	CASSPGGPYGYTF	TGTGCCAGCAGTCCAGGGGGTCCCTATGGCTACACCTTC
TRBV4-1	TRBJ2-7	TRBD2	.	CASSQDSSGGSYEQYF	TGCGCCAGCAGCCAAGATAGTAGCGGGGGTAGCTACGAGCAGTACTTC
TRBV5-1	TRBJ2-5	TRBD1	once	CASVNSPGQAQETQYF	TGCGCCAGCGTTAATTCGCCGGGACAGGCGCAAGAGACCCAGTACTTC
TRBV14	TRBJ2-3	.	.	CASSQETGVVNTQYF	TGTGCCAGCAGCCAAGAAACGGGGGTGGTAAATACGCAGTATTTT
TRBV27	TRBJ1-1	.	.	CASRVQGNTEAFF	TGTGCCAGCAGAGTCCAGGGGAACACTGAAGCTTTCTTT
TRBV5-8	TRBJ1-5	TRBD1	.	CASSWDRGTSQPQHF	TGTGCCAGCAGCTGGGACAGGGGTACAAGTCAGCCCCAGCATTTT
TRBV7-2	TRBJ2-7	TRBD2	.	CASSLVVGGGMYEQYF	TGTGCCAGCAGCTTAGTTGTCGGGGGAGGGATGTACGAGCAGTACTTC
TRBV4-1	TRBJ2-3	TRBD2	.	CASSQGPTLSGGYTDTQYF	TGCGCCAGCAGCCAGGGCCCCACCTTGAGCGGGGGTTACACAGATACGCAGTATTTT
TRBV5-1	TRBJ2-7	.	.	CASSLISSGSEQYF	TGCGCCAGCAGCTTAATAAGTTCGGGATCCGAGCAGTACTTC
TRBV6-5	TRBJ1-4	.	.	CASSLRGAREKLFF	TGTGCCAGCAGCCTCCGGGGGGCGAGAGAAAAACTGTTTTTT
TRBV7-9	TRBJ2-3	TRBD2	.	CASTLRGGTSPQYF	TGTGCCAGCACCCTACGGGGGGGGACAAGCCCGCAGTATTTT
TRBV11-2	TRBJ1-5	.	.	CASRAQRWLYSNQPQHF	TGTGCCAGCAGGGCACAACGATGGCTTTATAGCAATCAGCCCCAGCATTTT
TRBV9	TRBJ1-2	.	.	CASSDRTASNYGYTF	TGTGCCAGCAGCGATCGGACAGCCTCTAACTATGGCTACACCTTC
TRBV11-2	TRBJ1-2	.	.	CASSPWQDTNYGYTF	TGTGCCAGCAGCCCCTGGCAAGATACTAACTATGGCTACACCTTC